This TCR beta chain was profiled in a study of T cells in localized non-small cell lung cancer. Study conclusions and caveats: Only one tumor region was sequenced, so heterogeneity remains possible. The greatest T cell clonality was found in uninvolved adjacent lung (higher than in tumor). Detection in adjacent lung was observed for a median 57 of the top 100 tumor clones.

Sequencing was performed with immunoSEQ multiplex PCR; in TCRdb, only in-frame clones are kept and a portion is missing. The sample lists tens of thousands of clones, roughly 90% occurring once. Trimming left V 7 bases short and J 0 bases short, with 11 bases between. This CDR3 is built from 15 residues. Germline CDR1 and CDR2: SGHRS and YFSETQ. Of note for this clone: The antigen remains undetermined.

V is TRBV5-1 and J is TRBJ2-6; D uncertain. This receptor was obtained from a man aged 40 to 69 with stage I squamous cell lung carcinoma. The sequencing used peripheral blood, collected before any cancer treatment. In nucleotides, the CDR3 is TGCGCCAGCCATGACCCTAGCTCTGGGGCCAACGTCCTGACTTTC. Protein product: CASHDPSSGANVLTF.